This is a list of T cell receptor beta chains from one sample in a study of CD8+ T cells in alopecia areata. Assay: immunoSEQ multiplex PCR; the TCRdb copy retains only in-frame clones and omits some. The sample gives fewer than 90,000 clones, just over 50% of which show up once; under 6.5% is in the top ten. The specimen sequenced was NKG2D-high CD8+ T cells sorted from blood. The source is a human donor with alopecia areata. Each CDR3 is given with its conserved first and last residue. A D gene is named only where the DNA matches it firmly. Size is stated for part of the rows, as once, few or many counts, or as a class when the clone is expanded.

cdr3_nt: TGTGCCAGCAGTCTAGGGGGAAGGCAGTATTTT
cdr3_aa: CASSLGGRQYF
clone_size: once
d_call: .
v_call: TRBV27
j_call: TRBJ2-3

cdr3_nt: TGTGCCAGCAGTGTAGACTACTCTGGAAACACCATATATTTT
cdr3_aa: CASSVDYSGNTIYF
clone_size: .
d_call: .
v_call: TRBV2
j_call: TRBJ1-3

cdr3_nt: TGTGCCAGCAGCCTCTGGGAAGGGACAGCCACAGATACGCAGTATTTT
cdr3_aa: CASSLWEGTATDTQYF
clone_size: few
d_call: TRBD1
v_call: TRBV11-2
j_call: TRBJ2-3

cdr3_nt: TGTGCCAGCAGTTACTATTGGGGAAACCAAGAGACCCAGTACTTC
cdr3_aa: CASSYYWGNQETQYF
clone_size: .
d_call: .
v_call: TRBV6-6
j_call: TRBJ2-5

cdr3_nt: TGTGCCATATCAGGGGATTTTACCTACGAGCAGTACTTC
cdr3_aa: CAISGDFTYEQYF
clone_size: once
d_call: .
v_call: TRBV11-2
j_call: TRBJ2-7

cdr3_nt: TGTGCCAGCAGCTTGGGCACCTCGTCCTACAATGAGCAGTTCTTC
cdr3_aa: CASSLGTSSYNEQFF
clone_size: .
d_call: .
v_call: TRBV5-6
j_call: TRBJ2-1

cdr3_nt: TGTGCCATATCGCCGGGACTCCAAGAGACCCAGTACTTC
cdr3_aa: CAISPGLQETQYF
clone_size: .
d_call: .
v_call: TRBV2
j_call: TRBJ2-5

cdr3_nt: TGTGCCAGCGGATATCAAGAGACCCAGTACTTC
cdr3_aa: CASGYQETQYF
clone_size: .
d_call: .
v_call: TRBV27
j_call: TRBJ2-5

cdr3_nt: TGTGCCAGCAGCGTAGGATTCGGGGACCCAACTTCACCCCTCCACTTT
cdr3_aa: CASSVGFGDPTSPLHF
clone_size: .
d_call: .
v_call: TRBV9
j_call: TRBJ1-6

cdr3_nt: TGTGCCAGCACCCCGGGACAGGGTGCTGGGGCCAACGTCCTGACTTTC
cdr3_aa: CASTPGQGAGANVLTF
clone_size: .
d_call: TRBD1
v_call: TRBV5-6
j_call: TRBJ2-6

cdr3_nt: TGCAGCGTTTACGGGACTAGGAATGAGCAGTTCTTC
cdr3_aa: CSVYGTRNEQFF
clone_size: few
d_call: TRBD2
v_call: TRBV29-1
j_call: TRBJ2-1

cdr3_nt: TGTGCCAGTGGCCACTCTCCGGGCTACGAGCAGTACTTC
cdr3_aa: CASGHSPGYEQYF
clone_size: few
d_call: .
v_call: TRBV5-4
j_call: TRBJ2-7

cdr3_nt: TGCAGCGTTGAGAGCGGGAGTTCCTACGAGCAGTACTTC
cdr3_aa: CSVESGSSYEQYF
clone_size: .
d_call: TRBD2
v_call: TRBV29-1
j_call: TRBJ2-7

cdr3_nt: TGTGCCAGCTCACCACGGGAGAAGGAAGAGACCCAGTACTTC
cdr3_aa: CASSPREKEETQYF
clone_size: .
d_call: .
v_call: TRBV18
j_call: TRBJ2-5

cdr3_nt: TGTGCCAGCAGCCAAGTATCCAGCGGGGGGGAGAGTGAGCAGTTCTTC
cdr3_aa: CASSQVSSGGESEQFF
clone_size: few
d_call: TRBD2
v_call: TRBV4-2
j_call: TRBJ2-1

cdr3_nt: TGTGCCAGCAGCTTCGGGACCTCAGACGAGCAGTACTTC
cdr3_aa: CASSFGTSDEQYF
clone_size: few
d_call: .
v_call: TRBV5-6
j_call: TRBJ2-7